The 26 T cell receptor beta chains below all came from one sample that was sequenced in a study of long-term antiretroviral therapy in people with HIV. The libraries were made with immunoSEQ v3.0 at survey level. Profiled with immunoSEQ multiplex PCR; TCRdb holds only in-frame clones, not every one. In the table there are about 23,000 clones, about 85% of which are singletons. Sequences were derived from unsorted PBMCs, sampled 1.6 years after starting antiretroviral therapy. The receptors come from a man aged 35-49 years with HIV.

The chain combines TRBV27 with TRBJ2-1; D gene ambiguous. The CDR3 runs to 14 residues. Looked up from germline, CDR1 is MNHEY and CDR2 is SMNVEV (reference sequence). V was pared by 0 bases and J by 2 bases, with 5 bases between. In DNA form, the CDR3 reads TGTGCCAGCAGTTTATCAGGCACCTACAATGAGCAGTTCTTC. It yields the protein CASSLSGTYNEQFF.

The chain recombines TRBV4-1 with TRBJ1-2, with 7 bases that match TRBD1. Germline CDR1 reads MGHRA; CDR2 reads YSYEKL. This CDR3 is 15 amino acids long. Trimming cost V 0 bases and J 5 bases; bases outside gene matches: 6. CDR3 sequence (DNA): TGCGCCAGCAGCCAAGAGGGCAGCAGGGGGTATGGCTACACCTTC. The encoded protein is CASSQEGSRGYGYTF.

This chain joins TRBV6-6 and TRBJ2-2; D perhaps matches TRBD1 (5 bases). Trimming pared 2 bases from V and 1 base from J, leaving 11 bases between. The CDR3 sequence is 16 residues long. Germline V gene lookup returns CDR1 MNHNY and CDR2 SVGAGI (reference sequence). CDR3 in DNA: TGTGCCAGCAGTTACGTGCCAGGGCTGAACACCGGGGAGCTGTTTTTT. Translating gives CASSYVPGLNTGELFF.

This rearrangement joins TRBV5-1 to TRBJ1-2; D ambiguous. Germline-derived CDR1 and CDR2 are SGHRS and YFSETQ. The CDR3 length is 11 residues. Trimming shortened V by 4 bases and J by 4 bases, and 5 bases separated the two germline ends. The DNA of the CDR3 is TGCGCCAGCAGCCAAGGCTATGGCTACACCTTC. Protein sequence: CASSQGYGYTF.

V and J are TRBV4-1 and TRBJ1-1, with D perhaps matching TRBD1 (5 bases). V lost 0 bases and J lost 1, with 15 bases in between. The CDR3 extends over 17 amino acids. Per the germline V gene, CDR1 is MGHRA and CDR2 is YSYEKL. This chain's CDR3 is CASSQEKLTGWNTEAFF. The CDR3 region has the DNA TGCGCCAGCAGCCAAGAAAAGCTAACAGGATGGAACACTGAAGCTTTCTTT.

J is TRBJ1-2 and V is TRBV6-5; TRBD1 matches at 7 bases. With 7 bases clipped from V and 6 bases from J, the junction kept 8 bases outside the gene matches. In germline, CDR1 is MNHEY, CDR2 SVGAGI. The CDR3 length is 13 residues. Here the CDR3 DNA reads TGTGCCAGCACACGAACCCAGGGGGATGGCTACACCTTC. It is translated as CASTRTQGDGYTF.

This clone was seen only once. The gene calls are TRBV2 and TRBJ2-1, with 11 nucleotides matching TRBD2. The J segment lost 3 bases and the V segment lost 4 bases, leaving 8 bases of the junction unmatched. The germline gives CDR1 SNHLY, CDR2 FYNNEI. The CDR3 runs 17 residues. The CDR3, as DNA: TGTGCCAGCAGTGTCACTATAGCGGGAGGGGACTACAATGAGCAGTTCTTC. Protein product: CASSVTIAGGDYNEQFF.

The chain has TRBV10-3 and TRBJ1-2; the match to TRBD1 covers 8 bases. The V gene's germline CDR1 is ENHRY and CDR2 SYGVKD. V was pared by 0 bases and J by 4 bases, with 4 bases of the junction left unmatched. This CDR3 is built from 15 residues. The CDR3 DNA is TGTGCCATCAGTGAGTCTGGGACAGGAGGCTATGGCTACACCTTC. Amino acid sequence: CAISESGTGGYGYTF.

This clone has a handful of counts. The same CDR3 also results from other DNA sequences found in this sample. This chain's CDR3 is CASRGNTEAFF. In DNA form, the CDR3 reads TGTGCCAGTCGTGGGAACACTGAAGCTTTCTTT. V is TRBV19 and J is TRBJ1-1, with no clear D. V lost 8 bases, J lost 1 base, and 5 bases lay in between. The CDR3 loop spans 11 amino acids. CDR1 is LNHDA, CDR2 SQIVND, per germline (reference sequence).

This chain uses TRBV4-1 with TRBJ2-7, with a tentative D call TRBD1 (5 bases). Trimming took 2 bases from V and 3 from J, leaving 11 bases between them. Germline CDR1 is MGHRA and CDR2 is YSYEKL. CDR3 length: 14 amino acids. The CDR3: CASSQPDSVYEQYF. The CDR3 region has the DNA TGCGCCAGCAGCCAACCCGACAGCGTCTACGAGCAGTACTTC.

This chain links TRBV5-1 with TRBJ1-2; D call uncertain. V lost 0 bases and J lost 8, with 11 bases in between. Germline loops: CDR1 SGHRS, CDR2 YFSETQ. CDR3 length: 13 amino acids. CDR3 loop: CASSLGPLWGYTF. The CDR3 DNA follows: TGCGCCAGCAGCTTGGGGCCCCTTTGGGGCTACACCTTC.

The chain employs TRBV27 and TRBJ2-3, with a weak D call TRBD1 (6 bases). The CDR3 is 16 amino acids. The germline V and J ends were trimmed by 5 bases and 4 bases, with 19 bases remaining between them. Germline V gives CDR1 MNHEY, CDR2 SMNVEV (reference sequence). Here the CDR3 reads CASSAFQGNGADTQYF. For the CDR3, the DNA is TGTGCCAGCAGTGCTTTCCAGGGGAACGGGGCAGATACGCAGTATTTT.

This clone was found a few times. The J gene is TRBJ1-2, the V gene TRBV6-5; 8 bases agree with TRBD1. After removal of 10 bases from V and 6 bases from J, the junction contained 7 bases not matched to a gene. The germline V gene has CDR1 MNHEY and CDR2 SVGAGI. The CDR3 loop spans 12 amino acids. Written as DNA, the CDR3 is TGTGCCACTCTTACAGGGGGAAATGGCTACACCTTC. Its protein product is CATLTGGNGYTF.

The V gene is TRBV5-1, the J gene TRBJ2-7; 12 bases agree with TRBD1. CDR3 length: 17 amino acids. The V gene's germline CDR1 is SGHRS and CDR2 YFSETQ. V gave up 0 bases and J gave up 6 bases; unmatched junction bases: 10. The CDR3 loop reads CASSLGGTGGLNGEQYF. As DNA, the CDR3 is TGCGCCAGCAGCTTGGGGGGGACAGGGGGCCTAAATGGCGAGCAGTACTTC.

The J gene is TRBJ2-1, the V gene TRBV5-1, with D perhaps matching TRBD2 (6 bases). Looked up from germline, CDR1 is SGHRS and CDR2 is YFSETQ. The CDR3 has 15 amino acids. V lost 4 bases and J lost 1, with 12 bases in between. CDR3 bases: TGCGCCAGCAGCACCGGGGGACGATCCTACAATGAGCAGTTCTTC. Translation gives CASSTGGRSYNEQFF.

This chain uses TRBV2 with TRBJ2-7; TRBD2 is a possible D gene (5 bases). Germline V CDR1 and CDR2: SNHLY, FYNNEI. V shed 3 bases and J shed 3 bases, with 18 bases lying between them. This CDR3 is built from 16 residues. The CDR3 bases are TGTGCCAGCAGTGATGATACCGGGAACAATCGCTACGAGCAGTACTTC. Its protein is CASSDDTGNNRYEQYF.

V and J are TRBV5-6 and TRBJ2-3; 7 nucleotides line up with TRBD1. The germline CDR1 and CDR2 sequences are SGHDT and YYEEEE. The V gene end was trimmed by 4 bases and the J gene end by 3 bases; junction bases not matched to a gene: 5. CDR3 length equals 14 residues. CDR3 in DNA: TGTGCCAGCAGCAGGGGGCGTGCAACAGATACGCAGTATTTT. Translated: CASSRGRATDTQYF.

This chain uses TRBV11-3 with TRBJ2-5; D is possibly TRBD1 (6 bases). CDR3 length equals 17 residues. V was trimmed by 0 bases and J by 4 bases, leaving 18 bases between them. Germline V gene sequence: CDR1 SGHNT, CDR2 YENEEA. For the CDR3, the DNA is TGTGCCAGCAGCTTAGATGAGAGGGCGTGGGGGCCAGAGACCCAGTACTTC. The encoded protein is CASSLDERAWGPETQYF.

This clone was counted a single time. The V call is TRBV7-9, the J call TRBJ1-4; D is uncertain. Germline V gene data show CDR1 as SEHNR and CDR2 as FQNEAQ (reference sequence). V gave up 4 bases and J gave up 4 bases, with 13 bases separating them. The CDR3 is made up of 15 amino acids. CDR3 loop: CASSSVAGVNEKLFF. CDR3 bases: TGTGCCAGCAGCTCGGTGGCCGGGGTTAATGAAAAACTGTTTTTT.

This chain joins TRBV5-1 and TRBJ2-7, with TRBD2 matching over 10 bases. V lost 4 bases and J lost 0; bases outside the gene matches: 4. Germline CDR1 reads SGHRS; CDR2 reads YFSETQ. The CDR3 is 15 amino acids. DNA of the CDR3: TGCGCCAGCAGCCATGGACTAGCGGACTCCTACGAGCAGTACTTC. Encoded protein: CASSHGLADSYEQYF.

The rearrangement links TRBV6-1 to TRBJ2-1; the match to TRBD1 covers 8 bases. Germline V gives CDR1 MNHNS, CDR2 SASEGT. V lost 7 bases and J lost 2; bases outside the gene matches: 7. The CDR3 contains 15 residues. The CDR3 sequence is CASIRQGATYNEQFF. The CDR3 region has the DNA TGTGCCAGCATAAGGCAGGGGGCAACCTACAATGAGCAGTTCTTC.

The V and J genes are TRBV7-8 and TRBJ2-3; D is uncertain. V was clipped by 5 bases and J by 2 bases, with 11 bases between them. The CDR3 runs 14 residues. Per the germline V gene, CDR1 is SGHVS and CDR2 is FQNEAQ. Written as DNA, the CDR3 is TGTGCCAGCAGCCCCGCAGTGAACACAGATACGCAGTATTTT. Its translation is CASSPAVNTDTQYF.

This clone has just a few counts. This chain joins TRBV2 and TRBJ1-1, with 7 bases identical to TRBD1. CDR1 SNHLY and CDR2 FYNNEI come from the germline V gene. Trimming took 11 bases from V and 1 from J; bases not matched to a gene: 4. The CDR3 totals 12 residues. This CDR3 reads CADRDGNTEAFF. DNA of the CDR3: TGTGCCGACAGGGATGGGAACACTGAAGCTTTCTTT.

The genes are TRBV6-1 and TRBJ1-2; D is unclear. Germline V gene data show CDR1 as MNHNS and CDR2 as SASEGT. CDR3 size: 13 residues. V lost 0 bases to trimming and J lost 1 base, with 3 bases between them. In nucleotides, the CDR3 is TGTGCCAGCAGTGAAGCAGTTAACTATGGCTACACCTTC. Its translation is CASSEAVNYGYTF.

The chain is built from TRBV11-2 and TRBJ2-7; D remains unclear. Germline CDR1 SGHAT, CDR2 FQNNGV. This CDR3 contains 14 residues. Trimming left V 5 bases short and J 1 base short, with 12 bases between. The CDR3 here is CASSQDRLSYEQYF. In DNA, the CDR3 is TGTGCCAGCAGCCAGGACCGACTGTCCTACGAGCAGTACTTC.

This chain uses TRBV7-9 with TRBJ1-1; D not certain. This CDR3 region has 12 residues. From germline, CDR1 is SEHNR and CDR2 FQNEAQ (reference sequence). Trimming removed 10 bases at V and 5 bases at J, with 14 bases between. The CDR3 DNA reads TGTGCCACAGGACGGTTGGTGACTGAAGCTTTCTTT. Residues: CATGRLVTEAFF.